This TCR beta chain derives from a study of blood T cell repertoires in COVID-19. Overall study context: The United States, Italy and Spain provided the acute and convalescent COVID-19 samples. T cells, B-cell-depleted T cells, or PBMCs provided the cDNA or gDNA that served as material.

The J segment lost 5 bases and the V segment lost 1 base, leaving 5 bases of the junction unmatched. This CDR3 has 16 amino acids. The germline V gene encodes CDR1 SGHTA and CDR2 FQGNSA. Clones were sequenced by immunoSEQ multiplex PCR, and TCRdb holds only the in-frame ones, with some missing. The sample lists more than 150,000 clones; less than 85% were seen once. This clone came up once. The chain links TRBV7-2 to TRBJ2-7; 13 nucleotides align to TRBD2. Sample: peripheral blood. The receptor was isolated from a man over 45 who had recovered from COVID-19. This CDR3 reads CASSLVPGLAGDEQYF. The CDR3 bases are TGTGCCAGCAGCTTAGTCCCTGGACTAGCGGGAGACGAGCAGTACTTC.